Sequencing of this TCR beta chain was carried out in a study of cytomegalovirus exposure and HLA in healthy donors (dated by TCRdb to between 2016 and 2019). For context, the study as a whole: An earlier analysis of approximately 590 of the donors reported more than 250 Gb of sequence data and roughly 110 million unique TCR beta sequences from about 179 million T cells. Around 320 gigabases of sequencing data and approximately 85 million unique TCR sequences were included in an early release covering around 650 HLA-typed donors. Of the 398 genotyped donors, 65% to 90% fell in the genetic ancestry cluster associated with self-reported Caucasian donors. The study aimed to test whether signatures of past pathogen exposure could be identified by cataloging public T cell receptors. The study profiled the T cell repertoires of under 850 subjects by immunosequencing and related them to cytomegalovirus serostatus. Besides the first cohort of roughly 660 subjects, a separate validation cohort made up of 120 or so different subjects was used. To predict cytomegalovirus infection status, the study combined high-throughput TCR immunosequencing, statistical association of individual TCRs with disease status, and machine learning. In a later analysis, previously published TCR beta repertoires from more than 500 donors were re-analyzed and high-resolution HLA genotyping was added so that TCR occurrence patterns could be studied. Rather than using new phenotypic data, the later analysis identified candidate immune exposures from TCR beta sequences and from how often those sequences occurred across donors. In an earlier analysis of a few hundred of the donors, high-throughput TCR beta sequencing was used to judge whether each TCR beta V gene segment behaved as functional or pseudogenic. Donor age, sex, ethnicity and CMV serostatus were compiled together with the repertoire data. Genome-wide SNP genotypes for about three fifths of the roughly 670 donors were used in a later genetic analysis, which treated that subset as a discovery cohort. Every repertoire in the discovery cohort had been generated on one and the same sequencing platform. HLA typing included class I and class II loci at four-digit resolution. The number of typed donors differed by locus: about 620-630 for A, B, C, DRB1 and DQB1; roughly 510 for DQA1; approximately 600 for DPA1; and around 470 for DPB1. Roughly five DR-DQ haplotypes were handled as single units for association and clustering because linkage in the cohort was strong. On average, roughly 240,000 unique TCR beta nucleotide sequences were sequenced per donor among 398 genotyped donors of the cohort, with 15% to 20% of those sequences being non-productive. General findings and caveats noted by the study authors: In a later analysis, HLA-associated TCR beta chains were found to be more clonally expanded and to have lower generation probabilities than equally common non-associated chains. Broadly in line with IMGT annotations, most TCR beta V segments showed up in productive rearrangements about 87% or about 30% of the time in an earlier analysis of around 600 of the donors. Several of the top co-occurrence clusters appeared to be linked to parvovirus B19, influenza, CMV and Epstein-Barr virus, according to a later analysis. In vitro tests confirmed that a few of the cytomegalovirus-associated TCR beta chains recognize cytomegalovirus antigens. In a later genetic analysis, fewer N-insertions in productive TCRs were reported among donors in an Asian-associated ancestry cluster than the roughly 710-donor mean. The study listed 164 TCR beta chains as associated with cytomegalovirus. Strong co-occurrence of HLA alleles, especially DR and DQ, made assigning TCR associations to individual alleles difficult. A cluster of highly shared sequence variants was judged likely to be a technical artifact of the sequencing pipeline. The cohort was sequenced for TCR beta chains only, and without alpha or paired-chain data the features that could be detected were limited. Correlated functional status among segregating V segments might reflect linkage disequilibrium, but an unknown experimental factor could not be ruled out. In a later analysis, some 17,000 TCR beta sequences were associated with specific HLA alleles at a false discovery rate of 0.05. The classifier was reported to diagnose cytomegalovirus status with high specificity and sensitivity in both the original and validation cohorts. According to a later analysis, TCR association rates differed among HLA loci, with DRB1 alleles showing the most associated TCRs and HLA-C alleles showing the fewest. While some public TCRs were present in many individuals, most TCR sequences turned up only very rarely across donors. Some IMGT-functional V segments, including TRBV6-2 and TRBV6-3, could not be told apart with the 87-base-pair reads, so those segments were excluded. The authors suggested that the approach could potentially be extended to other disease states and immunological phenotypes. Because some donors lacked HLA typing at each locus, the association tests relied only on the typed subset. The earlier analysis of approximately 560 of the donors excluded around 17 rarely observed V segments, including chromosome 9 orphons, because counts were too low. The presence/absence analyses assumed that sequencing depth was roughly uniform across donors, and that assumption may not be true. The only immune exposure information available for the cohort was CMV serostatus. A further reported finding was that TCR beta sequences accurately predicted the HLA-A and HLA-B alleles for most subjects in the first cohort. In a later genetic analysis, a missense DCLRE1C variant was associated with V-gene and J-gene trimming of TCR beta chains, and the association was replicated in an independent cohort. In a later analysis, most CMV-associated TCR beta chains were found to appear HLA-restricted, with HLA associations seemingly driven largely by CMV exposure.

Receptor libraries were prepared by the immunoSEQ multiplex PCR assay. A mixture of 60 forward primers for TCR Vbeta segments and 13 reverse primers for TCR Jbeta segments was used in the multiplex PCR. The CDR3 region of rearranged TCR beta genes was amplified from genomic DNA by a multiplex PCR assay. Amplified TCR beta libraries were sequenced as 87-base-pair reads on the Illumina HiSeq System. For the original study's pipeline: A later analysis tallied 80 million to 95 million unique TCR beta chains across the 650 to 750 repertoires, and roughly 11 million of those chains were shared by two or more donors. Raw reads were error-corrected and collapsed into unique sequences by a nearest-neighbor algorithm in which closely related sequences were merged to remove PCR and sequencing errors. To assign V, D and J gene segments, CDR3 sequences were aligned to IMGT reference sequences. For a sequence to be retained, at least a six-nucleotide match to both a V gene segment and a J gene segment was required. A rearrangement was called productive if the CDR3 had no stop codons and remained in frame with V and J, and every other rearrangement was called non-productive. Following IMGT convention, CDR3 was defined as the stretch from the second conserved V-encoded cysteine to the conserved J-encoded phenylalanine. In an earlier analysis of around 570 of the donors, sequences lacking an unambiguous match to a single V gene segment were excluded. In an earlier analysis of 587 of the donors, a V segment was called functional when productive rearrangements were above 56.7%, and segregating when the standard deviation between donors exceeded 5%. A statistical classification framework was developed to diagnose cytomegalovirus status using the catalog of TCR beta chain sequences. A later analysis assigned V and J genes by comparing TCR nucleotide sequences with IMGT/GENE-DB human TR gene sequences. The TCRdist pipeline was used in a later analysis to assign CDR3 sequences and most-parsimonious VDJ recombination scenarios. In a later analysis, every TCR beta chain was defined by the combination of its CDR3 amino acid sequence and its V-gene family, and reads without a unique V-gene family were dropped. As a way to deal with suspected cross-contamination and a sequencing artifact, a later analysis dropped nearly 600 nucleotide sequences that were highly shared and had low generation probability. A later analysis calculated a clonal expansion index for each public chain from normalized within-repertoire ranks of inferred template counts. In a later analysis, generation probabilities were computed using a VDJ recombination model fitted to out-of-frame rearrangements, and the results were checked against IGoR. Hypergeometric tests were used in a later analysis to score TCR-TCR, TCR-HLA and TCR-CMV co-occurrence, with a repertoire-size bias correction applied to the TCR pairs. False discovery rates were estimated in a later analysis by permuting HLA or CMV assignments 20 times. A later analysis grouped co-occurring TCRs with DBSCAN, adding TCRdist sequence similarity when clustering within HLA-allele-positive subsets. Co-occurrence clustering excluded repertoires with fewer than 30,000 or more than 120,000 public chains, plus five with anomalous nucleotide sharing. What TCRdb holds here is the immuneACCESS table cut down to in-frame rearrangements. Part of the clones is not present; checked against another copy, under half of the missing clones reflect an unresolved V gene, and the others are unexplained. The V and J calls and clone size are taken from that table; D and trimming were inferred from the DNA. A total of 150,000 to 200,000 clones appear in this sample, around 87% of them only once. 1.5% to 2% of the sample goes to the ten largest clones.

The germline V gene sets CDR1 to SNHLY and CDR2 to FYNNEI. The CDR3 spans 14 residues, from the cysteine through the phenylalanine. Only the CDR3 DNA is retained, 42 bases long and in frame from the first base. Trimming takes 8 bases from V and 2 bases from J, and the germline ends sit 15 bases apart. Details on this clone: The antigen it binds to is not known. Base qualities are missing; no much larger clone stands one base away.

The cohort comprised some 700 healthy bone marrow donors. Cohort members were all nominally healthy when sampled, although unrecorded immune exposures were likely present. The donor was CMV seronegative and belonged to the group of 352 seronegative cohort members. Every donor gave a peripheral blood sample, and the peripheral blood mononuclear cells from that sample were used for TCR beta sequencing. Genomic DNA extraction from the blood cell samples was performed with the Qiagen DNeasy Blood Extraction Kit. Sequenced sample: PBMCs. Here the chain combines TRBV2 and TRBJ2-5; the D gene is possibly TRBD2, with 6 bases matching. This TCR came from a woman aged 18-29 years in good health and CMV-seronegative. CDR3 loop: CASPRRERQETQYF. The DNA sequence is given as TGTGCCAGCCCTCGACGGGAGCGGCAAGAGACCCAGTACTTC.